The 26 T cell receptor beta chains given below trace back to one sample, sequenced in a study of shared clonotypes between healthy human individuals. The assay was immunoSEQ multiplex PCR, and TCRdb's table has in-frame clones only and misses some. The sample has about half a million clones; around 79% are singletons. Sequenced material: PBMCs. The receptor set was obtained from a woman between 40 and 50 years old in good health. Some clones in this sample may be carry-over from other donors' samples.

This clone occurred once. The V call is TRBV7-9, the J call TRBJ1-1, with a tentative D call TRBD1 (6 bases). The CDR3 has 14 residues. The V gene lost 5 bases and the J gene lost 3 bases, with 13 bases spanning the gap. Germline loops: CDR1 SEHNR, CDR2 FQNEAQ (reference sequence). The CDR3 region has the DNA TGTGCCAGCAGCCTCCGGACAGAGTACACTGAAGCTTTCTTT. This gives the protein CASSLRTEYTEAFF.

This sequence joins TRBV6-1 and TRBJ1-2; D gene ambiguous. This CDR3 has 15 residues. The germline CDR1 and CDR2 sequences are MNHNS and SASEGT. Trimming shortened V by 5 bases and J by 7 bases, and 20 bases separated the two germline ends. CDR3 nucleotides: TGTGCCAGCAGTATTTTTATCGGAGGAGGCGGTGGCTACACCTTC. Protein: CASSIFIGGGGGYTF.

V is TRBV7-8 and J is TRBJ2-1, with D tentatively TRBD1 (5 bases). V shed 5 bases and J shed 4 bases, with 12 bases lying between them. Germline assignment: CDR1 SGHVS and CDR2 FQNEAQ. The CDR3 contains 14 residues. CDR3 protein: CASSPTVVYNEQFF. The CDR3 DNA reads TGTGCCAGCAGCCCGACAGTAGTATACAATGAGCAGTTCTTC.

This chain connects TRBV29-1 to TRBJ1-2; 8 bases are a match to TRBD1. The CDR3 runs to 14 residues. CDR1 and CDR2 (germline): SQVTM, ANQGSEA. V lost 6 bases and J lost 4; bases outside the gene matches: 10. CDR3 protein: CSVPTAGQGYGYTF. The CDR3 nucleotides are TGCAGCGTACCTACCGCTGGACAGGGCTATGGCTACACCTTC.

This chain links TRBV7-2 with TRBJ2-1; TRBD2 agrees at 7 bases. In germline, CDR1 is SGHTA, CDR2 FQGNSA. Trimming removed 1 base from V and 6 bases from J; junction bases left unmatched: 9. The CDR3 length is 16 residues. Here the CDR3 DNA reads TGTGCCAGCAGCTTAGTACTCGGCGGGAGAAGCAATGAGCAGTTCTTC. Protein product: CASSLVLGGRSNEQFF.

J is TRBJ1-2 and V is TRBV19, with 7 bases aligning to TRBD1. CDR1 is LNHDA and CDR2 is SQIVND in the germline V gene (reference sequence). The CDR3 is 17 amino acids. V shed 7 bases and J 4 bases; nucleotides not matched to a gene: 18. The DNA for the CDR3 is TGTGCCAGTACGAGGACAGGAGTTCTTGTTGTCGGCTATGGCTACACCTTC. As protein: CASTRTGVLVVGYGYTF.

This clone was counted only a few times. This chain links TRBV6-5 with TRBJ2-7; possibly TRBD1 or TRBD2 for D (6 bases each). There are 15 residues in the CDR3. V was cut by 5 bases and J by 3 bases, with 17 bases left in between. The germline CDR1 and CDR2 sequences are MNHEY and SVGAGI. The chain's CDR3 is CASSKTREGGYEQYF. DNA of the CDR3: TGTGCCAGCAGTAAGACTCGCGAGGGGGGCTACGAGCAGTACTTC.

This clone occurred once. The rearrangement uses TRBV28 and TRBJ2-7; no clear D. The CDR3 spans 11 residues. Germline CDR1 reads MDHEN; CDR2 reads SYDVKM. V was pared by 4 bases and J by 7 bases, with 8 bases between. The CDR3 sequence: CASSSAREQYF. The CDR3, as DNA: TGTGCCAGCAGTTCGGCACGGGAGCAGTACTTC.

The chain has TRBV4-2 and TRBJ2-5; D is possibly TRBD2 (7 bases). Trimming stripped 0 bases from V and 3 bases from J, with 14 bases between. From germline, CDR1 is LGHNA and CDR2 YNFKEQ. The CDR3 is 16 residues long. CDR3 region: CASSQDGGAAEETQYF. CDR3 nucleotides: TGTGCCAGCAGCCAAGATGGGGGGGCGGCTGAAGAGACCCAGTACTTC.

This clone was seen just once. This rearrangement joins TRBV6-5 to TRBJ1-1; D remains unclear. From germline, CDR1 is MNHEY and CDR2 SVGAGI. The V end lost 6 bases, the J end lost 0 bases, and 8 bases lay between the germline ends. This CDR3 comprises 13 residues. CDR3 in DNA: TGTGCCAGCAGACCGCATCTGAACACTGAAGCTTTCTTT. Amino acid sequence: CASRPHLNTEAFF.

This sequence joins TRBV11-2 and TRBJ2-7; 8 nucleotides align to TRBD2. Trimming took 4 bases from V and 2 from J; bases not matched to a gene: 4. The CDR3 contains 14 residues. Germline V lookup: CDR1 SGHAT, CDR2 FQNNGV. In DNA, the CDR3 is TGTGCCAGCAGCTCGCTAGCGGGTACCTACGAGCAGTACTTC. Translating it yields CASSSLAGTYEQYF.

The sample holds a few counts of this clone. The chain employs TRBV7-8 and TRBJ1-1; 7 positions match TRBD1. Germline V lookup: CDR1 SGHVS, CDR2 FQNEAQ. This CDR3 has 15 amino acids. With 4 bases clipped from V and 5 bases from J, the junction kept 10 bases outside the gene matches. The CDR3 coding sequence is TGTGCCAGCAGCTCGAACACAGGGGTTGAGACTGAAGCTTTCTTT. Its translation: CASSSNTGVETEAFF.

CDR3 protein: CASSQSETGNYVSSYNEQFF. The CDR3 nucleotides read TGTGCCAGCAGCCAATCGGAGACAGGGAATTACGTGAGCTCCTACAATGAGCAGTTCTTC. The chain has TRBV16 and TRBJ2-1; 7 nucleotides match TRBD1. Trimming at V came to 0 bases and at J to 0 bases, leaving 14 bases not matched to a gene. CDR3 length: 20 amino acids. CDR1 and CDR2 (germline): KGHSY, FQNENV.

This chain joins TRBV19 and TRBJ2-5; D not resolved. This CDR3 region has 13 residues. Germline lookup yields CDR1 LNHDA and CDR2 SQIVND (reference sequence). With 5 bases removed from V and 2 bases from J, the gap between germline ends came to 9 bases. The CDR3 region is CASSQSAQETQYF. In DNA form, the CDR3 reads TGTGCCAGTAGTCAATCCGCACAAGAGACCCAGTACTTC.

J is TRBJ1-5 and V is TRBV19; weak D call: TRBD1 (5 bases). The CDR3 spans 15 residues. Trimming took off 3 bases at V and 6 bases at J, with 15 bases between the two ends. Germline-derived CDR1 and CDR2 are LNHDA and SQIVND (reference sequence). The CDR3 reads CASSITQGGPQPQHF. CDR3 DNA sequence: TGTGCCAGTAGTATCACGCAGGGTGGCCCTCAGCCCCAGCATTTT.

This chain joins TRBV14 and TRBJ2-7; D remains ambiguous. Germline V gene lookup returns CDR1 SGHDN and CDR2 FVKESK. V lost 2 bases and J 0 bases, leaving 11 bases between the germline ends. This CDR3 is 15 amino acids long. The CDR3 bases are TGTGCCAGCAGCCAAACCGGTTTATACTCCTACGAGCAGTACTTC. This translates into CASSQTGLYSYEQYF. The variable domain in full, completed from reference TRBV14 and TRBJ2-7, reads EAGVTQFPSHSVIEKGQTVTLRCDPISGHDNLYWYRRVMGKEIKFLLHFVKESKQDESGMPNNRFLAERTGGTYSTLKVQPAELEDSGVYFCASSQTGLYSYEQYFGPGTRLTVT.

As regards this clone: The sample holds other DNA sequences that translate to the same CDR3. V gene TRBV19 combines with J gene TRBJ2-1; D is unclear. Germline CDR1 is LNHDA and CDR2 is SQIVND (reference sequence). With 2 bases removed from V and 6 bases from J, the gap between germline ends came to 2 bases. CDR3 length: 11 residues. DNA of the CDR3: TGTGCCAGTAGTATATCCAATGAGCAGTTCTTC. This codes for CASSISNEQFF.

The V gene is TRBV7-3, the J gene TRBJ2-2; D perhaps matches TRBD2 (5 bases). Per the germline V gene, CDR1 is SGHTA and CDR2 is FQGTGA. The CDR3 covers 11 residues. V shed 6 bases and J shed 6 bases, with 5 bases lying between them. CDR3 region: CASRAAGELFF. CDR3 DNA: TGTGCCAGCAGAGCGGCCGGGGAGCTGTTTTTT.

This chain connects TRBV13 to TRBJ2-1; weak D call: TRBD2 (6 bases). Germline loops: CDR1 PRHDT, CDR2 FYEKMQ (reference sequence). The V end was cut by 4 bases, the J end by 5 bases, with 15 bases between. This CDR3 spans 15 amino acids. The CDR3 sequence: CASSSWRAGNNEQFF. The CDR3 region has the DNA TGTGCCAGCAGCTCGTGGAGGGCAGGGAACAATGAGCAGTTCTTC.

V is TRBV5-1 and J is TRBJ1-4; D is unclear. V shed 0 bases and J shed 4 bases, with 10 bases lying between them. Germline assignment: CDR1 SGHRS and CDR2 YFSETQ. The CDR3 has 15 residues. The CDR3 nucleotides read TGCGCCAGCAGCTTGGGGACGCGTGATAATGAAAAACTGTTTTTT. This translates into CASSLGTRDNEKLFF.

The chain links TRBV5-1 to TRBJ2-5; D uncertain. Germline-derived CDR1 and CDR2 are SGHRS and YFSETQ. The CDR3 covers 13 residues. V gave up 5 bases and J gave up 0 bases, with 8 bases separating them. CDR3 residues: CASRLTYQETQYF. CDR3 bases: TGCGCCAGCAGGTTGACATACCAAGAGACCCAGTACTTC.

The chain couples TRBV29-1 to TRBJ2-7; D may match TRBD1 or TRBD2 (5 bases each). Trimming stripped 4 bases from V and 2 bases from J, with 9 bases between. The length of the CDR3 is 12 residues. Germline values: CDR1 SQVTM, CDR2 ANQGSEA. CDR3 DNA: TGCAGCGTTGTGGGGGAAGCCTACGAGCAGTACTTC. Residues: CSVVGEAYEQYF.

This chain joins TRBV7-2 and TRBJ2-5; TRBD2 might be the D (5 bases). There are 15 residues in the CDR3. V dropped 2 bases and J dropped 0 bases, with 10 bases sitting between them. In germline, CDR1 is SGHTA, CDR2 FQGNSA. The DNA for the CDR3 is TGTGCCAGCAGCTTACTAGCAGTTAACCAAGAGACCCAGTACTTC. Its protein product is CASSLLAVNQETQYF.

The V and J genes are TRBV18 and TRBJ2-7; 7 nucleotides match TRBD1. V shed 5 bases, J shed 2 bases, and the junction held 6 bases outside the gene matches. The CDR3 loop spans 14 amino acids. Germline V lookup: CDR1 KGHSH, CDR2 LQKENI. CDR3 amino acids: CASSVRQGPYEQYF. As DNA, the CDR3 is TGTGCCAGCTCAGTAAGACAGGGACCCTACGAGCAGTACTTC.

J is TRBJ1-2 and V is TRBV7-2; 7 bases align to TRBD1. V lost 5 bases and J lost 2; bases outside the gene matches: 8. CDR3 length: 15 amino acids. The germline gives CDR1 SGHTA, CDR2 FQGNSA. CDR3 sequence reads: CASSTDRASNYGYTF. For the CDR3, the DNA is TGTGCCAGCAGCACAGACAGGGCTTCCAACTATGGCTACACCTTC.

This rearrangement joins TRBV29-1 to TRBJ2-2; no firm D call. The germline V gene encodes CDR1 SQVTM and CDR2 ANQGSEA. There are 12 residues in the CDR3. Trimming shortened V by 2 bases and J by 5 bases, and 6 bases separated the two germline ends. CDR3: CSVEITTGELFF. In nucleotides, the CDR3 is TGCAGCGTTGAAATAACAACCGGGGAGCTGTTTTTT.